This paragraph covers one T cell receptor (beta chain) sequence. Antigen: not known. Trimming removed 5 bases from V and 1 base from J; junction bases left unmatched: 8. CDR3 length: 17 residues. Germline CDR1 is SQVTM and CDR2 is ANQGSEA. Preparation of the TCRbeta library was carried out with unique molecular identifiers. TCRdb passed the PCR reads through MiXCR, listing each CDR3 protein once. There are hundreds of thousands of distinct CDR3 sequences in the sample; over 10% occur only once, and over 2% lies in the top ten. The data belong to a study of T-cell reconstitution after alpha-beta-depleted transplantation in children. Study-wide findings and caveats: Recipient T cells and thymic progenitors that survived were the source of the high TCRbeta diversity seen at day 60 in some patients. Most T-cell counts and diversity one year after the transplant came from T cells that were newly produced.

The rearrangement joins TRBV29-1 to TRBJ2-3; 14 bases map to TRBD2. This sequence originates from a male patient younger than 18 who had a stem cell transplant for acute myeloid leukemia, so the T cells may come from the graft donor. The sample was PBMCs, mostly from graft donor cells, taken 360 days after TCRalphabeta/CD19-depleted stem cell transplant. CDR3 in DNA: TGCAGCGTTCTGACTAGCGGGAGGGCCAAGGGCACAGATACGCAGTATTTT. Its translation is CSVLTSGRAKGTDTQYF.